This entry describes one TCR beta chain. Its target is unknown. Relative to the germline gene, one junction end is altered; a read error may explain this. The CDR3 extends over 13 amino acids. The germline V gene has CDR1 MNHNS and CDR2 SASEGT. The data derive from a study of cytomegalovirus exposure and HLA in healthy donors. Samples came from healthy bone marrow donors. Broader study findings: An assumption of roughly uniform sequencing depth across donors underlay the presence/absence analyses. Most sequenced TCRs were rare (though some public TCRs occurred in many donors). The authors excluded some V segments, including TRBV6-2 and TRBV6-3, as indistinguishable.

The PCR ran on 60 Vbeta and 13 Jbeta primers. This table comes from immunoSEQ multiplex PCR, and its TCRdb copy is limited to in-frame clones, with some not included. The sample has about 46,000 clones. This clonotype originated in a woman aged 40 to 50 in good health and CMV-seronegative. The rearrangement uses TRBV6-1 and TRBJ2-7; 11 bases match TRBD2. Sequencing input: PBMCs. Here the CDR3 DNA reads TGTGCCAGCAGTGAAAGTCTAGCGGGAGGATGGCACTTC. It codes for CASSESLAGGWHF.